This T cell receptor (beta chain) was profiled in a study of T cells expressing NK-cell markers. Whole-study context: Sorted CD3+CD56+NKG2C+, CD3+CD56+NKG2C- and CD3+CD56-NKG2C+ T cells supplied TCR beta repertoires.

Points from the study as a whole: A few of the donors also had these clonotypes leading their CD3+CD56-NKG2C+ fraction. The study did not resolve the HCMV specificity of expanded NKG2C+ T cell clones.

Worth noting for this clonotype: Its antigen is not known.

Germline CDR1 reads DFQATT; CDR2 reads SNEGSKA (reference sequence). The CDR3 is 15 residues long. Reanalyzing the 5' RACE reads, TCRdb keeps one entry per CDR3 protein, without DNA. The sample totals 550,000 to 600,000 distinct CDR3 sequences. Sequences were obtained from blood T cells: a sorted CD56 or NKG2C T cell subset, CD4+ or CD8+ T cells, or bulk PBMC T cells (not recorded which). The TCR comes from a man aged 18 to 35 in good health. The chain joins TRBV20-1 to TRBJ2-3; lacking DNA, the TRBD1 call made by TCRdb goes unchecked. The CDR3 spells CSATGQGGGVDTQYF.